One sample yielded the 27 T cell receptor beta chains listed below, sequenced in a study of cytomegalovirus exposure and HLA in healthy donors. Use of 60 Vbeta and 13 Jbeta primers characterized the PCR. Here immunoSEQ multiplex PCR was the method, and the copy in TCRdb shows in-frame clones only, minus some. The sample has 120,000 or so clones; over 60% are singletons. Sample: PBMCs. These receptor sequences come from a man aged 25-45 years in good health and CMV-seronegative.

The J gene is TRBJ1-5, the V gene TRBV30; D perhaps matches TRBD1 (5 bases). This CDR3 comprises 13 residues. Deletions cut 0 bases from V and 6 bases from J, with 9 bases between. In germline, CDR1 is GTSNPN, CDR2 SVGIG (reference sequence). CDR3 DNA sequence: TGTGCCTGGAGTGTGGGGGGGGGTCAGCCCCAGCATTTT. This gives the protein CAWSVGGGQPQHF.

This rearrangement joins TRBV5-1 to TRBJ2-5, with a tentative D call TRBD1 (6 bases). V was pared by 4 bases and J by 11 bases, with 21 bases between. The CDR3 sequence is 14 residues long. The germline V gene has CDR1 SGHRS and CDR2 YFSETQ. For the CDR3, the DNA is TGCGCCAGCAGCCCAACCTTAGGACAGCGAGAGCAGTACTTC. It is translated as CASSPTLGQREQYF.

The V and J genes are TRBV4-3 and TRBJ1-2; D gene uncertain. The CDR3 extends over 15 amino acids. CDR1 and CDR2 from the germline V gene are LGHNA and YSLEER. Between the trimmed V and J ends, which lost 0 bases and 3 bases, there was a span of 11 bases. For the CDR3, the DNA is TGCGCCAGCAGCCAAGATCCCGGGGAGGACTATGGCTACACCTTC. Its protein product is CASSQDPGEDYGYTF.

This rearrangement joins TRBV7-2 to TRBJ2-5; TRBD1 matches at 9 bases. After removal of 1 base from V and 1 base from J, the junction contained 10 bases not matched to a gene. Germline V gene lookup returns CDR1 SGHTA and CDR2 FQGNSA. The CDR3 totals 18 residues. CDR3 sequence (DNA): TGTGCCAGCAGCTTAGGGTTTTACAGGGGGCTAATCCAAGAGACCCAGTACTTC. It codes for CASSLGFYRGLIQETQYF.

The rearrangement joins TRBV9 to TRBJ2-2; TRBD1 matches at 7 bases. CDR1 and CDR2 (germline): SGDLS, YYNGEE. V was pared by 4 bases and J by 5 bases, with 8 bases of the junction left unmatched. This CDR3 region has 15 residues. The CDR3 protein is CASSFPGGITGELFF. CDR3 bases: TGTGCCAGCAGCTTCCCAGGGGGAATTACCGGGGAGCTGTTTTTT. The whole variable domain, remainder taken from reference TRBV9 and TRBJ2-2, is DSGVTQTPKHLITATGQRVTLRCSPRSGDLSVYWYQQSLDQGLQFLIQYYNGEERAKGNILERFSAQQFPDLHSELNLSSLELGDSALYFCASSFPGGITGELFFGEGSRLTVL.

The gene calls are TRBV4-1 and TRBJ1-1; a weak D match, TRBD1 (6 bases). V was cut by 6 bases and J by 7 bases, with 21 bases left in between. The CDR3 has 15 amino acids. Germline V CDR1 and CDR2: MGHRA, YSYEKL. The CDR3, as DNA: TGCGCCAGCAGGTCTCCTAGCGGACAGCTGCATGAAGCTTTCTTT. Protein product: CASRSPSGQLHEAFF.

The CDR3 DNA reads as TGTGCCAGCAGGACTTTCGCGAACACCGGGGAGCTGTTTTTT. It yields the protein CASRTFANTGELFF. The chain combines TRBV6-4 with TRBJ2-2, with D unresolved. V was trimmed by 6 bases and J by 0 bases, leaving 8 bases between them. The germline V gene encodes CDR1 MRHNA and CDR2 SNTAGT. This CDR3 is built from 14 residues.

The chain is built from TRBV7-2 and TRBJ2-1; D is undetermined. Trimming cost V 4 bases and J 4 bases, with 8 bases left between them. The germline V gene has CDR1 SGHTA and CDR2 FQGNSA. CDR3 length: 13 amino acids. In nucleotides, the CDR3 is TGTGCCAGCAGCTCCGAGATGTACAATGAGCAGTTCTTC. It is translated as CASSSEMYNEQFF. Looking up the rest from reference TRBV7-2 and TRBJ2-1 gives the full variable domain: GAGVSQSPSNKVTEKGKDVELRCDPISGHTALYWYRQSLGQGLEFLIYFQGNSAPDKSGLPSDRFSAERTGGSVSTLTIQRTQQEDSAVYLCASSSEMYNEQFFGPGTRLTVL.

The J gene is TRBJ2-1, the V gene TRBV28; TRBD1 matches at 11 bases. J gave up 7 bases and V 5 bases, and 7 bases lay outside the gene matches. Germline V gene data show CDR1 as MDHEN and CDR2 as SYDVKM. The CDR3 sequence is 15 residues long. The CDR3 coding sequence is TGTGCCAGCAGTCCCCCTGGGACAGGGGGAAATGAGCAGTTCTTC. It codes for CASSPPGTGGNEQFF.

This rearrangement joins TRBV7-3 to TRBJ2-2; TRBD1 matches at 9 bases. This CDR3 is built from 14 residues. Germline CDR1 is SGHTA and CDR2 is FQGTGA. After removal of 5 bases from V and 6 bases from J, the junction contained 4 bases not matched to a gene. The CDR3 here is CASSAGTGPGELFF. CDR3 in DNA: TGTGCCAGCAGCGCTGGGACAGGGCCCGGGGAGCTGTTTTTT.

The rearrangement links TRBV28 to TRBJ2-1; 11 bases fit TRBD2. V lost 2 bases, J lost 2 bases, and 5 bases stayed unmatched. The CDR3 has 17 residues. Germline CDR1 and CDR2: MDHEN and SYDVKM. CDR3: CASSLPLLAGAYNEQFF. The CDR3 DNA sequence: TGTGCCAGCAGTTTACCCCTACTAGCGGGAGCCTACAATGAGCAGTTCTTC.

This clone was recorded at least ten times. This chain uses TRBV5-1 with TRBJ2-7; 7 bases fit TRBD1. Germline V lookup: CDR1 SGHRS, CDR2 YFSETQ. The CDR3 spans 16 residues. V was clipped by 4 bases and J by 1 base; unmatched bases: 11. The CDR3: CASSLETGTFSYEQYF. The CDR3 nucleotides are TGCGCCAGCAGCCTGGAGACAGGGACCTTTTCCTACGAGCAGTACTTC. Complete variable domain (other parts from reference TRBV5-1 and TRBJ2-7): KAGVTQTPRYLIKTRGQQVTLSCSPISGHRSVSWYQQTPGQGLQFLFEYFSETQRNKGNFPGRFSGRQFSNSRSEMNVSTLELGDSALYLCASSLETGTFSYEQYFGPGTRLTVT.

DNA for the CDR3: TGTGCCAGCAGCTTAGGGCAAATTCAAGAGACCCAGTACTTC. This codes for CASSLGQIQETQYF. The chain is built from TRBV7-6 and TRBJ2-5; no definite D call. CDR1 is SGHVS, CDR2 FNYEAQ, per germline. The CDR3 is made up of 14 amino acids. The germline V and J ends were trimmed by 1 base and 2 bases, with 8 bases remaining between them.

This chain connects TRBV6-5 to TRBJ1-2; D unresolved. From germline, CDR1 is MNHEY and CDR2 SVGAGI. This CDR3 spans 12 amino acids. V lost 6 bases to trimming and J lost 0 bases, with 5 bases between them. Written as DNA, the CDR3 is TGTGCCAGCAGACAAGCTAACTATGGCTACACCTTC. Translated, it gives CASRQANYGYTF.

The V gene is TRBV25-1, the J gene TRBJ2-3, with 9 bases fitting TRBD1. Germline-derived CDR1 and CDR2 are MGHDK and SYGVNS. J was trimmed by 3 bases and V by 2 bases; bases with no gene match: 9. This CDR3 region has 17 residues. The CDR3 sequence is CASSETEIGQGTDTQYF. In DNA form, the CDR3 reads TGTGCCAGCAGTGAAACGGAAATCGGACAGGGGACAGATACGCAGTATTTT.

The rearrangement links TRBV28 to TRBJ1-5; D not resolved. The CDR3 is 12 residues long. V lost 6 bases and J 5 bases, leaving 8 bases between the germline ends. CDR1 and CDR2 (germline): MDHEN, SYDVKM. Here the CDR3 reads CASSRPYQPQHF. CDR3 nucleotide sequence: TGTGCCAGCAGCAGGCCCTATCAGCCCCAGCATTTT. Full variable domain (remainder filled in from reference TRBV28 and TRBJ1-5): DVKVTQSSRYLVKRTGEKVFLECVQDMDHENMFWYRQDPGLGLRLIYFSYDVKMKEKGDIPEGYSVSREKKERFSLILESASTNQTSMYLCASSRPYQPQHFGDGTRLSIL.

The gene calls are TRBV5-1 and TRBJ1-1, with TRBD1 identical over 8 bases. Germline CDR1 is SGHRS and CDR2 is YFSETQ. The CDR3 is 15 residues long. The V and J ends lost 3 bases and 1 base, in that order; junction bases with no gene match: 5. The CDR3 loop is CASSWGTGSNTEAFF. The CDR3 DNA reads TGCGCCAGCAGCTGGGGGACAGGTTCGAACACTGAAGCTTTCTTT. Full variable domain (missing parts from reference TRBV5-1 and TRBJ1-1): KAGVTQTPRYLIKTRGQQVTLSCSPISGHRSVSWYQQTPGQGLQFLFEYFSETQRNKGNFPGRFSGRQFSNSRSEMNVSTLELGDSALYLCASSWGTGSNTEAFFGQGTRLTVV.

In this sample, this clone turned up once. In DNA, the CDR3 is TGTGCCAGCAATGACAGGGGATCGAGTAACTATGGCTACACCTTC. Amino acid sequence: CASNDRGSSNYGYTF. The chain combines TRBV19 with TRBJ1-2, with TRBD1 identical over 8 bases. V shed 9 bases and J 1 base; nucleotides not matched to a gene: 10. The germline gives CDR1 LNHDA, CDR2 SQIVND (reference sequence). The CDR3 length is 15 residues.

This rearrangement joins TRBV5-1 to TRBJ1-1, with D possibly matching TRBD1 (6 bases). The length of the CDR3 is 14 residues. V lost 3 bases and J 3 bases, leaving 12 bases between the germline ends. CDR1 is SGHRS, CDR2 YFSETQ, per germline. The CDR3 coding sequence is TGCGCCAGCAGCTCCGGGACATCCTACACTGAAGCTTTCTTT. This sequence encodes CASSSGTSYTEAFF. The entire variable domain, with the rest obtained from reference TRBV5-1 and TRBJ1-1, is as follows: KAGVTQTPRYLIKTRGQQVTLSCSPISGHRSVSWYQQTPGQGLQFLFEYFSETQRNKGNFPGRFSGRQFSNSRSEMNVSTLELGDSALYLCASSSGTSYTEAFFGQGTRLTVV.

This rearrangement joins TRBV9 to TRBJ2-7; 8 bases are a match to TRBD1. V shed 0 bases, J shed 6 bases, and the junction held 5 bases outside the gene matches. CDR3 length equals 14 residues. The germline gives CDR1 SGDLS, CDR2 YYNGEE. The CDR3 sequence: CASSVAGQVSEQYF. In DNA form, the CDR3 reads TGTGCCAGCAGCGTAGCGGGACAGGTCTCCGAGCAGTACTTC.

This chain uses TRBV18 with TRBJ1-4; D gene unclear. Trimming shortened V by 5 bases and J by 8 bases, and 12 bases separated the two germline ends. This CDR3 spans 13 amino acids. CDR1 and CDR2 from the germline V gene are KGHSH and LQKENI. The CDR3 region is CASSRSPREKLFF. The CDR3, as DNA: TGTGCCAGCTCAAGGTCGCCGAGGGAAAAACTGTTTTTT.

The chain has TRBV28 and TRBJ1-6, with D perhaps TRBD1 (5 bases). Trimming took off 2 bases at V and 8 bases at J, with 10 bases between the two ends. Germline assignment: CDR1 MDHEN and CDR2 SYDVKM. This CDR3 spans 14 amino acids. Here the CDR3 DNA reads TGTGCCAGCAGTTTACAGGGCCGGGATTCACCCCTCCACTTT. As protein: CASSLQGRDSPLHF.

This rearrangement joins TRBV7-7 to TRBJ2-3, with TRBD1 matching 7 bases. Germline CDR1 SSHAT, CDR2 FNYEAQ (reference sequence). J gave up 0 bases and V 5 bases, and 5 bases lay outside the gene matches. This CDR3 is built from 15 residues. In nucleotides, the CDR3 is TGTGCCAGCAGCCTAGGACAGGTTAGCACAGATACGCAGTATTTT. Its translation is CASSLGQVSTDTQYF.

The chain combines TRBV13 with TRBJ2-7; 7 bases are a match to TRBD1. CDR1 is PRHDT and CDR2 is FYEKMQ in the germline V gene (reference sequence). Unmatched junction bases numbered 11, after V lost 4 bases and J lost 5 bases. The CDR3 is 15 amino acids. CDR3 region: CASSSDPTGSDEQYF. CDR3 coding DNA: TGTGCCAGCAGCTCGGATCCGACAGGGTCTGACGAGCAGTACTTC.

This rearrangement joins TRBV9 to TRBJ2-2, with TRBD1 as a possible D gene (6 bases). Per the germline V gene, CDR1 is SGDLS and CDR2 is YYNGEE. This CDR3 has 16 amino acids. V lost 0 bases to trimming and J lost 2 bases, with 11 bases between them. The CDR3 protein is CASSVGGHFNTGELFF. CDR3 coding DNA: TGTGCCAGCAGCGTAGGGGGACACTTCAACACCGGGGAGCTGTTTTTT.

The genes are TRBV27 and TRBJ1-1, with D tentatively TRBD1 (5 bases). This CDR3 contains 15 residues. Trimming left V 0 bases short and J 7 bases short, with 15 bases between. CDR1 is MNHEY and CDR2 is SMNVEV in the germline V gene (reference sequence). CDR3 coding DNA: TGTGCCAGCAGTTTATCGGGGGGAGGAATGGGTGAAGCTTTCTTT. As protein: CASSLSGGGMGEAFF.

The genes are TRBV19 and TRBJ1-2, with TRBD1 matching over 7 bases. V lost 5 bases and J lost 4; bases outside the gene matches: 13. The CDR3 runs to 16 residues. Germline V CDR1 and CDR2: LNHDA, SQIVND (reference sequence). CDR3 sequence: CASSLIPGQPVYGYTF. The DNA for the CDR3 is TGTGCCAGTAGTCTAATCCCGGGACAGCCCGTCTATGGCTACACCTTC.